This T cell receptor (beta chain) is from a study of blood T cell repertoires in COVID-19. Study as a whole: The United States, Italy and Spain provided the acute and convalescent COVID-19 samples.

Germline assignment: CDR1 KGHSH and CDR2 LQKENI. Trimming cost V 4 bases and J 7 bases; bases outside gene matches: 8. The CDR3 contains 16 residues. This table comes from immunoSEQ multiplex PCR, and its TCRdb copy is limited to in-frame clones, with some not included. The repertoire consists of about 310,000 clones, with roughly 86% occurring once and the leading ten covering about 8%. V usage is TRBV18 and J usage is TRBJ2-2, with 11 bases identical to TRBD1. The sequence derives from a woman aged 50 to 60 who had recovered from COVID-19. The specimen was peripheral blood. Here the CDR3 DNA reads TGTGCCAGCTCACTCGGGACAGGGGGAATCGGCGGGGAGCTGTTTTTT. Translation: CASSLGTGGIGGELFF.